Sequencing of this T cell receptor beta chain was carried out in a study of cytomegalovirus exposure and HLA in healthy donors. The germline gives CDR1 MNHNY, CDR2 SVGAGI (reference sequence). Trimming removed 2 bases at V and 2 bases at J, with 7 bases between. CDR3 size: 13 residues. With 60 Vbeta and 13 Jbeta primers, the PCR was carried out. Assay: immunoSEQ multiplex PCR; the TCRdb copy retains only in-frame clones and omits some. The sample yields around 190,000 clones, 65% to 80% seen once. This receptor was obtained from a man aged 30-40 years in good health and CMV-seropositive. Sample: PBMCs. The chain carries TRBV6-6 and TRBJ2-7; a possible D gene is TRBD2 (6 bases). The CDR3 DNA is TGTGCCAGCAGTTACACTAGCACCTACGAGCAGTACTTC. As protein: CASSYTSTYEQYF.